Listed below are T cell receptor beta chains from one sample, sequenced in a study of CD8+ T cells in alopecia areata. TCRdb's table, derived via immunoSEQ multiplex PCR, lists solely in-frame clones and lacks some. In the table there are more than 110,000 clones, around 50% of which are singletons. The material was CD8+ T cells sorted from blood, obtained at week 4, from a patient treated with tofacitinib. These receptors were obtained from a human donor with alopecia areata. Both conserved end residues are part of each CDR3. The order of the fields is V gene, clone size, D gene, J gene, CDR3 protein, CDR3 DNA. The D gene is left open where the match is weak. Where a row states a size, it is once, few, many or the class of an expanded clone; other rows omit it.

TRBV29-1	few	TRBD2	TRBJ2-2	CSVEGGTDTGELFF	TGCAGCGTTGAGGGAGGGACCGACACCGGGGAGCTGTTTTTT
TRBV6-6	.	TRBD1	TRBJ2-5	CASSPLTGGFEETQYF	TGTGCCAGCAGCCCCTTGACAGGGGGATTTGAGGAGACCCAGTACTTC
TRBV9	.	.	TRBJ2-3	CASSSLASFADTQYF	TGTGCCAGCAGCTCCCTCGCTAGCTTCGCAGATACGCAGTATTTT
TRBV19	.	.	TRBJ2-7	CASSIDLEQGSYEQYF	TGTGCCAGTAGTATAGATCTGGAACAGGGCTCCTACGAGCAGTACTTC
TRBV29-1	.	.	TRBJ2-7	CSVERGEGYEQYF	TGCAGCGTTGAACGGGGCGAAGGCTACGAGCAGTACTTC
TRBV5-6	.	.	TRBJ2-7	CASSLESVHYEQYF	TGTGCCAGCAGCTTGGAGTCGGTTCACTACGAGCAGTACTTC
TRBV11-2	.	.	TRBJ2-7	CASSPLGGYHEQYF	TGTGCCAGCAGCCCATTGGGGGGATATCACGAGCAGTACTTC
TRBV7-9	medium-sized	TRBD1	TRBJ1-4	CASQLLGTGSLATNEKLFF	TGTGCCAGCCAACTCCTCGGGACAGGCTCGTTGGCGACTAATGAAAAACTGTTTTTT
TRBV9	.	.	TRBJ1-2	CASSVGSGGDILNYGYTF	TGTGCCAGCAGCGTAGGTTCTGGAGGGGACATACTTAACTATGGCTACACCTTC
TRBV5-4	few	.	TRBJ2-2	CASSRKGQNTGELFF	TGTGCCAGCAGCAGGAAGGGACAAAACACCGGGGAGCTGTTTTTT
TRBV10-3	.	.	TRBJ1-2	CAISESKGVTTLWLDYGYTF	TGTGCCATCAGTGAGTCCAAGGGGGTAACAACACTATGGTTGGACTATGGCTACACCTTC
TRBV5-4	once	TRBD2	TRBJ2-3	CASRKEMERGGSNTQYF	TGTGCCAGCAGAAAAGAAATGGAGCGGGGGGGCTCAAATACGCAGTATTTT
TRBV9	.	.	TRBJ2-5	CASSVNSLEEPYEETQYF	TGTGCCAGCAGCGTAAATTCTTTGGAGGAACCCTACGAAGAGACCCAGTACTTC
TRBV4-3	.	.	TRBJ2-1	CASSQDRDFSYNEQFF	TGCGCCAGCAGCCAAGACCGGGACTTCTCCTACAATGAGCAGTTCTTC
TRBV5-4	few	TRBD1	TRBJ2-7	CASSLGQGAIEQYF	TGTGCCAGCAGCTTGGGCCAGGGGGCTATCGAGCAGTACTTC
TRBV4-1	.	.	TRBJ2-7	CASSHHYEQYF	TGCGCCAGCAGCCACCACTACGAGCAGTACTTC
TRBV30	.	.	TRBJ2-3	CAWSVTGPSIETQYF	TGTGCCTGGAGTGTAACAGGACCTTCAATTGAGACGCAGTATTTT
TRBV6-5	.	.	TRBJ2-7	CASSYDGYEQYF	TGTGCCAGCAGTTACGACGGCTACGAGCAGTACTTC
TRBV30	few	.	TRBJ1-1	CAWSAGPGALTEAFF	TGTGCCTGGAGTGCAGGTCCGGGGGCGCTTACTGAAGCTTTCTTT
TRBV29-1	.	.	TRBJ2-7	CSVEDLQGGHEQYF	TGCAGCGTTGAAGATCTCCAGGGGGGCCACGAGCAGTACTTC
TRBV6-5	few	TRBD1	TRBJ1-1	CASSLRGLDTEAFF	TGTGCCAGCAGCCTCAGGGGGTTGGACACTGAAGCTTTCTTT
TRBV30	.	TRBD2	TRBJ2-1	CAWESGTNLGNEQFF	TGTGCCTGGGAATCCGGGACTAACTTAGGAAATGAGCAGTTCTTC
TRBV4-2	.	TRBD1	TRBJ2-1	CASSQDRTGPYNEQFF	TGTGCCAGCAGCCAAGATAGGACAGGGCCTTACAATGAGCAGTTCTTC
TRBV5-1	.	.	TRBJ2-1	CASDVGPSYNEQFF	TGCGCCAGCGACGTGGGCCCCTCCTACAATGAGCAGTTCTTC
TRBV25-1	.	.	TRBJ1-1	CASSGTFNTEAFF	TGTGCCAGCAGCGGGACATTTAACACTGAAGCTTTCTTT
TRBV5-6	.	.	TRBJ2-1	CASSRDVGIGNEQFF	TGTGCCAGCAGCCGCGATGTGGGCATAGGAAATGAGCAGTTCTTC
TRBV13	.	TRBD1	TRBJ2-7	CASSLGGTGRMSEQYF	TGTGCCAGCAGCTTAGGTGGGACAGGGCGAATGAGCGAGCAGTACTTC
TRBV11-2	.	TRBD1	TRBJ1-1	CASSWGQLNTEAFF	TGTGCCAGCAGCTGGGGACAGTTGAACACTGAAGCTTTCTTT
TRBV7-8	once	.	TRBJ2-2	CAAGAENTGELFF	TGTGCCGCCGGGGCAGAGAACACCGGGGAGCTGTTTTTT
TRBV30	.	.	TRBJ2-7	CAWDGPTESSYEQYF	TGTGCCTGGGACGGGCCGACCGAAAGCTCCTACGAGCAGTACTTC
TRBV5-6	.	.	TRBJ2-4	CASSQEGSRSEYF	TGTGCCAGCTCCCAGGAGGGTAGTCGGTCCGAGTACTTC
TRBV4-3	few	.	TRBJ2-5	CASSQVIKERETQYF	TGCGCCAGCAGCCAAGTAATTAAGGAGCGGGAGACCCAGTACTTC
TRBV2	.	.	TRBJ1-2	CASSDVRGDTSRYGYTF	TGTGCCAGCAGTGATGTAAGGGGTGACACGTCCCGGTATGGCTACACCTTC
TRBV29-1	.	TRBD2	TRBJ2-5	CSVEGTSGGASQYF	TGCAGCGTGGAGGGGACTAGCGGGGGCGCGTCCCAGTACTTC
TRBV11-2	.	.	TRBJ2-7	CASSLRAGAHEQYF	TGTGCCAGCAGCTTAAGGGCGGGGGCCCACGAGCAGTACTTC
TRBV5-1	.	TRBD1	TRBJ2-5	CASTQDRGYHQETQYF	TGCGCCAGCACCCAAGACAGGGGGTATCACCAAGAGACCCAGTACTTC
TRBV7-6	.	.	TRBJ2-7	CASSLVGESYEQYF	TGTGCCAGCAGCTTAGTTGGGGAGTCCTACGAGCAGTACTTC
TRBV27	.	.	TRBJ1-2	CASSAHAGGYTF	TGTGCCAGCAGCGCGCATGCGGGGGGCTACACCTTC
TRBV5-1	.	.	TRBJ1-2	CASSPLESNYGYTF	TGCGCCAGCAGCCCTTTGGAGTCTAACTATGGCTACACCTTC
TRBV27	few	.	TRBJ2-7	CASSSQGTNYEQYF	TGTGCCAGCAGTTCACAGGGTACTAATTACGAGCAGTACTTC
TRBV30	few	.	TRBJ1-2	CAYYRIGYTF	TGTGCCTACTACAGGATCGGCTACACCTTC
TRBV4-1	few	.	TRBJ2-7	CASSQVATVYEQYF	TGCGCCAGCAGCCAAGTCGCGACAGTGTACGAGCAGTACTTC
TRBV29-1	.	.	TRBJ1-1	CSVEDRAAVNTEAFF	TGCAGCGTTGAAGATCGGGCGGCCGTGAACACTGAAGCTTTCTTT
TRBV29-1	.	.	TRBJ1-2	CSVERGYTF	TGCAGCGTTGAACGTGGCTACACCTTC
TRBV9	.	TRBD2	TRBJ2-1	CASSVGVAGGPYNEQFF	TGTGCCAGCAGCGTAGGTGTAGCGGGGGGACCATACAATGAGCAGTTCTTC
TRBV7-7	.	.	TRBJ2-2	CASSDTGFPNTGELFF	TGTGCCAGCAGCGATACAGGATTTCCGAACACCGGGGAGCTGTTTTTT
TRBV25-1	.	.	TRBJ2-7	CASSAEFYEQYF	TGTGCCAGCAGTGCGGAGTTCTACGAGCAGTACTTC
TRBV7-9	.	TRBD1	TRBJ2-7	CASSHGQVPYEQYF	TGTGCCAGCAGCCACGGACAGGTTCCCTACGAGCAGTACTTC
TRBV29-1	.	.	TRBJ2-1	CSVLGLLISDEQFF	TGCAGCGTTTTGGGACTCCTCATCTCCGATGAGCAGTTCTTC
TRBV29-1	.	TRBD1	TRBJ2-4	CSAQTPMDRGTVIQYF	TGCAGCGCCCAAACCCCAATGGACAGGGGGACGGTCATTCAGTACTTC
TRBV5-1	.	.	TRBJ1-1	CASSFRGQKITEAFF	TGCGCCAGCAGCTTTCGCGGGCAGAAAATCACTGAAGCTTTCTTT
TRBV13	.	TRBD1	TRBJ2-4	CASKGQGGVQYF	TGTGCCAGCAAAGGACAGGGGGGCGTTCAGTACTTC
TRBV5-6	.	.	TRBJ1-1	CASGIVNTEAFF	TGTGCCAGCGGAATAGTGAACACTGAAGCTTTCTTT
TRBV13	.	.	TRBJ2-1	CASSFEGITNEQFF	TGTGCCAGCAGCTTCGAGGGAATTACAAATGAGCAGTTCTTC
TRBV27	.	.	TRBJ2-4	CASGPLPLAKNIQYF	TGTGCCAGCGGCCCACTCCCTTTAGCCAAAAACATTCAGTACTTC